These 14 T cell receptor beta chains originate from one sample sequenced in a study of patients and donors after allogeneic stem cell transplantation. Each CDR3 protein gets one entry after TCRdb re-called the RT-PCR reads with MiXCR. The sample lists about 210,000 distinct CDR3 sequences, less than 50% occurring once. The source material was blood, either unsorted or a sorted T cell fraction (not recorded which). The source is a human donor who was either an allogeneic HSCT recipient or a stem cell or donor lymphocyte infusion donor (not recorded which). It is not recorded whose cells these are; they may come from a transplant donor.

A single count supports this clonotype. The chain is built from TRBV28 and TRBJ2-1; D unclear. Germline V gene data show CDR1 as MDHEN and CDR2 as SYDVKM. V lost 6 bases, J lost 6 bases, and 3 bases lay in between. The CDR3 is 10 residues long. The CDR3 spells CASSGNEQFF. CDR3 in DNA: TGTGCCAGCAGCGGCAATGAGCAGTTCTTC.

V and J are TRBV6-1 and TRBJ1-5; no definite D call. This CDR3 has 20 amino acids. V lost 4 bases, J lost 0 bases, and 25 bases lay in between. Germline V lookup: CDR1 MNHNS, CDR2 SASEGT. CDR3 sequence: CASSGAGSLIFFYSNQPQHF. DNA of the CDR3: TGTGCCAGCAGTGGGGCAGGATCCCTCATATTCTTCTATAGCAATCAGCCCCAGCATTTT.

There are a few counts of this clonotype. The V gene is TRBV12-3 or TRBV12-4, the J gene TRBJ1-5; D remains unclear. Trimming cost V 1 base and J 1 base, with 8 bases left between them. This CDR3 contains 15 residues. The CDR3 spells CASSLGTPSNQPQHF. The DNA for the CDR3 is TGTGCCAGCAGTTTAGGGACCCCAAGCAATCAGCCCCAGCATTTT.

The chain links TRBV7-2 to TRBJ1-2; D perhaps matches TRBD1 (5 bases). This CDR3 spans 15 amino acids. Trimming removed 0 bases at V and 1 base at J, with 9 bases between. Germline lookup yields CDR1 SGHTA and CDR2 FQGNSA. CDR3 sequence: CASSLAGAGNYGYTF. CDR3 sequence (DNA): TGTGCCAGCAGCTTAGCAGGGGCCGGTAACTATGGCTACACCTTC.

This clonotype has only a few counts. The V and J genes are TRBV5-5 and TRBJ1-3, with 7 bases matching TRBD1. Trimming at V came to 5 bases and at J to 7 bases, leaving 12 bases not matched to a gene. The CDR3 is 15 residues long. In germline, CDR1 is SGHKS, CDR2 YYEKEE (reference sequence). The CDR3 region has the DNA TGTGCCAGCAGTACTAACCCGGGACAGATGAACACCATATATTTT. Protein: CASSTNPGQMNTIYF.

The chain couples TRBV3-1 to TRBJ2-5, with TRBD1 matching over 7 bases. The CDR3 has 13 residues. V shed 7 bases, J shed 5 bases, and the junction held 7 bases outside the gene matches. Germline CDR1 and CDR2: LGHDT and YNNKEL (reference sequence). Written as DNA, the CDR3 is TGTGCCAGCACCTTACAGGGGATGGAGACCCAGTACTTC. Translation: CASTLQGMETQYF.

The chain recombines TRBV5-1 with TRBJ2-5; 9 bases agree with TRBD2. Germline CDR1 and CDR2: SGHRS and YFSETQ. Trimming cost V 3 bases and J 4 bases; bases outside gene matches: 7. The CDR3 has 15 amino acids. The chain's CDR3 is CASSWGLARGETQYF. The DNA for the CDR3 is TGCGCCAGCAGCTGGGGACTAGCAAGGGGAGAGACCCAGTACTTC.

This clonotype was detected only a few times. The chain employs TRBV12-3 or TRBV12-4 and TRBJ1-5; unclear D gene. Trimming left V 5 bases short and J 6 bases short, with 17 bases between. The CDR3 runs to 15 residues. Written as DNA, the CDR3 is TGTGCCAGCAGTACCGCGGGATCGCCAATTCAGCCCCAGCATTTT. Amino acids: CASSTAGSPIQPQHF.

The J gene is TRBJ1-1, the V gene TRBV12-3 or TRBV12-4, with D unclear. With 2 bases removed from V and 0 bases from J, the gap between germline ends came to 13 bases. This CDR3 spans 16 amino acids. CDR3 DNA sequence: TGTGCCAGCAGTTTATTGGCGCCGCGGGTGAACACTGAAGCTTTCTTT. Amino acids: CASSLLAPRVNTEAFF.

The chain uses TRBV4-1 and TRBJ2-2, with TRBD1 matching over 7 bases. This CDR3 contains 14 residues. Germline CDR1 MGHRA, CDR2 YSYEKL. Unmatched junction bases numbered 3, after V lost 3 bases and J lost 5 bases. The CDR3 DNA sequence: TGCGCCAGCAGCCATGTCAGGGGGACCGGGGAGCTGTTTTTT. The encoded protein is CASSHVRGTGELFF.

This clonotype was found a few times. The rearrangement uses TRBV20-1 and TRBJ2-2; D is uncertain. The germline V gene encodes CDR1 DFQATT and CDR2 SNEGSKA (reference sequence). The CDR3 is 14 amino acids. V was clipped by 1 base and J by 2 bases, with 8 bases between them. The CDR3 spells CSARGSTNTGELFF. The CDR3 DNA follows: TGCAGTGCTAGAGGTAGTACTAACACCGGGGAGCTGTTTTTT.

Only one count was recorded for this clonotype. One end of the junction does not line up with germline, which may come from a read error. The rearrangement links TRBV15 to TRBJ1-2; no clear D. There are 13 residues in the CDR3. CDR1 and CDR2 (germline): LNHNV, YYDKDF (reference sequence). In DNA form, the CDR3 reads TGTGCCACGAGCAGGTGGCCCGCAGAAGGCTACACCTTC. Protein: CATSRWPAEGYTF.

The DNA for the CDR3 is TGCAGTGCTAGGCGCCTTGACTCCTACAATGAGCAGTTCTTC. Translated, it gives CSARRLDSYNEQFF. The genes are TRBV20-1 and TRBJ2-1; no clear D gene. Germline lookup yields CDR1 DFQATT and CDR2 SNEGSKA (reference sequence). This CDR3 comprises 14 residues. Trimming left V 3 bases short and J 0 bases short, with 9 bases between.

The chain combines TRBV2 with TRBJ2-7, with D tentatively TRBD1 (7 bases). Germline CDR1 reads SNHLY; CDR2 reads FYNNEI. The germline V and J ends were trimmed by 5 bases and 3 bases, with 20 bases remaining between them. CDR3 length equals 16 residues. The CDR3 protein is CASSPPVRQGLYEQYF. CDR3 DNA sequence: TGTGCCAGCAGTCCTCCCGTACGACAGGGACTCTACGAGCAGTACTTC.